The present T cell receptor beta chain was sequenced within a study of CD8 T cells in Susac syndrome (dated 2019 in TCRdb). As for the study more broadly: Among the sequenced Susac syndrome patients, about six had clinically active disease and under ten were in clinical remission. Whether CD8+ T cell activation and differentiation in Susac syndrome was antigen driven was tested using repertoire sequencing. At blood withdrawal, Susac syndrome patients were either therapy-naive, taking corticosteroids (in some cases with IVIg as well), or taking IVIg alone. The paper's findings and limits, for the study overall: In patients with Susac syndrome, the CD4+ T cell repertoire showed no detectable clonal expansion. The number of individuals in the TCR sequencing and HLA analysis was acknowledged as relatively small.

High-throughput TCR beta sequencing profiled peripheral blood CD8+ and CD4+ T cells from healthy donors, Susac syndrome patients and multiple sclerosis patients. Recently defined diagnostic criteria for definite or probable disease were met by the Susac syndrome patients. Bulk CD8+ and CD4+ T cells were purified magnetically by negative isolation, whereas CD8+ TEMRA cells were enriched by FACS. Blood was drawn into EDTA tubes, processed within 24 hours, and PBMCs were isolated by density gradient centrifugation. PBMCs destined for TCR sequencing were cryopreserved in liquid nitrogen and later thawed in a 37 °C water bath. The sorted or isolated CD4+, CD8+ and CD8+ TEMRA cells reached a purity of at least 90%. The count of this clonotype is one. The clone's antigen remains unknown. Base quality data are lacking; no much larger clone is found one base away. A single read counts as weak evidence. RNA was extracted using the RNeasy kit, and roughly 0.5 to 1 microgram was reverse transcribed with random hexamers. TCR beta CDR3 regions were amplified with the immunoSEQ multiplex PCR assay covering 54 Vbeta and 13 Jbeta segments. PCR amplification bias was corrected using a synthetic template baseline for primer optimization and computational correction. The authors' pipeline ran thus. Reads were annotated to V, D and J genes per IMGT and analyzed with immunoSEQ Analyzer, keeping only productive sequences. Clonality was calculated as one minus the Shannon entropy normalized by log2 of the number of productive unique sequences. For each patient and control, public and private clones were evaluated among the 100 most prevalent clones. Clones were defined as Susac-specific when absent from the healthy and MS cohorts, from about 1,100 published viral clones and from other ImmuneACCESS disease sequences. TCRdb itself trimmed the public reads at Q25 with fastp, ran MiXCR and retained productive beta chains. Records with the same CDR3 protein are collapsed into one entry carrying the most frequent genes and DNA. The V and J calls here are based on TCRdb, not the publication. The sample table records tens of thousands of distinct CDR3 sequences; 90% to 95% of these occur just once. The top ten constitute 0.15% of the sample.

CDR1 and CDR2 are read off the germline V gene as SGHTA and FQGNSA. The junction carries 9 bases between V and J, which are trimmed by 1 base and 5 bases respectively. The CDR3 measures 14 amino acids from cysteine to phenylalanine. The sequence is cut down to CDR3 DNA, 42 bases in frame from base 1. Source material: CD4+ T cells from PBMCs. The rearranged segments are TRBV7-2 and TRBJ2-1; the D gene is perhaps TRBD1 or TRBD2, each of them matching over 5 bases. This clonotype was sampled from a human donor with Susac syndrome. The sequenced DNA is TGTGCCAGCAGCTTAGGGGGGAGCCACAATGAGCAGTTCTTC. This is translated as CASSLGGSHNEQFF. Reference TRBV7-2 and TRBJ2-1 genes cover what lies past the CDR3, so the full variable domain is GAGVSQSPSNKVTEKGKDVELRCDPISGHTALYWYRQSLGQGLEFLIYFQGNSAPDKSGLPSDRFSAERTGGSVSTLTIQRTQQEDSAVYLCASSLGGSHNEQFFGPGTRLTVL.